These T cell receptor beta chains were read from a single sample in a study of Ad26.COV2.S vaccination and SARS-CoV-2 variants. Sequenced by immunoSEQ multiplex PCR; TCRdb stores in-frame clones only, minus some. The top ten clones hold just over 2.5% of a sample with fewer than 500,000 clones, roughly 89% of them seen once. Sequencing was performed on peripheral blood, taken in a trial of Ad26.COV2.S vaccine versus placebo. These receptor sequences come from a person between 18 and 65 years old who received the Ad26.COV2.S COVID-19 vaccine or a placebo. CDR3s include the opening cysteine and the closing phenylalanine or tryptophan. A D gene is named only where the DNA matches it firmly. Size is omitted from some rows. Given values are once, few, many or a class for expanded clones.

size	length	V	D	J	CDR3	DNA
-	23	TRBV21-1	-	TRBJ1-2	CASSKCGLGQGPTLSARNYGYTF	TGTGCCAGCAGCAAATGCGGTTTAGGACAGGGACCCACCCTGTCTGCTCGTAACTATGGCTACACCTTC
-	16	TRBV2	-	TRBJ2-1	CASRPQLSWSYNEQFF	TGTGCCAGCAGGCCCCAGCTGTCCTGGTCCTACAATGAGCAGTTCTTC
-	14	TRBV5-5	TRBD1	TRBJ1-1	CATTDRAWNTEAFF	TGTGCCACCACGGACAGGGCCTGGAACACTGAAGCTTTCTTT
-	17	TRBV6-2/TRBV6-3	TRBD2	TRBJ2-4	CASSYLGRVLAKNIQYF	TGTGCCAGCAGTTACCTCGGGAGGGTACTAGCCAAAAACATTCAGTACTTC
-	16	TRBV4-3	-	TRBJ2-1	CASSQDVWDDYNEQFF	TGCGCCAGCAGCCAAGATGTGTGGGACGACTACAATGAGCAGTTCTTC
-	17	TRBV7-3	TRBD1	TRBJ2-2	CASSPTTGTGLGGELFF	TGTGCCAGCAGCCCTACTACCGGGACAGGACTTGGCGGGGAGCTGTTTTTT
once	12	TRBV7-3	-	TRBJ2-3	CASSSGTDTQYF	TGTGCCAGCAGCTCCGGGACAGATACGCAGTATTTT
-	11	TRBV25-1	-	TRBJ2-1	CASSEYNEQFF	TGTGCCAGCAGTGAGTACAATGAGCAGTTCTTC
-	16	TRBV4-3	-	TRBJ2-2	CASSQVTGLVSGELFF	TGCGCCAGCAGCCAGGTGACAGGTTTGGTTTCGGGGGAGCTGTTTTTT
-	14	TRBV7-6	-	TRBJ2-2	CASSFDGNTGELFF	TGTGCCAGCAGCTTTGACGGAAACACCGGGGAGCTGTTTTTT
once	12	TRBV12-3/TRBV12-4	-	TRBJ1-2	CASSAGSYGYTF	TGTGCCAGCAGTGCCGGGTCGTATGGCTACACCTTC
-	16	TRBV6-6	TRBD2	TRBJ2-1	CASSRTSSGRYNEQFF	TGTGCCAGCAGCCGGACCTCTAGCGGGAGATACAATGAGCAGTTCTTC
-	15	TRBV5-4	TRBD2	TRBJ2-1	CASSPTSGGAYEQFF	TGTGCCAGCAGCCCGACTAGCGGGGGGGCCTATGAGCAGTTCTTC
-	14	TRBV6-5	-	TRBJ1-4	CASSPNLGAPELFF	TGTGCCAGCAGTCCCAACCTAGGAGCTCCGGAACTGTTTTTT
-	14	TRBV7-3	-	TRBJ2-1	CASSLTSGAGEQFF	TGTGCCAGCAGTCTTACATCGGGGGCAGGTGAGCAGTTCTTC
-	15	TRBV7-2	TRBD1	TRBJ1-6	CASSLQGGINSPLHF	TGTGCCAGCAGCTTACAGGGGGGAATCAATTCACCCCTCCACTTT
-	13	TRBV2	-	TRBJ1-2	CASREELGYGYTF	TGTGCCAGCCGGGAAGAACTGGGCTATGGCTACACCTTC
-	15	TRBV4-2	TRBD2	TRBJ2-5	CASSPGLAGGETQYF	TGTGCCAGCAGCCCGGGACTAGCTGGGGGAGAGACCCAGTACTTC
-	16	TRBV28	TRBD1	TRBJ1-5	CASSTRGQGDHQPQHF	TGTGCCAGCAGCACTCGGGGACAGGGAGACCATCAGCCCCAGCATTTT
-	14	TRBV5-4	-	TRBJ1-1	CASSLGQENTEAFF	TGTGCCAGCAGCTTGGGACAGGAGAACACTGAAGCTTTCTTT
-	12	TRBV7-9	-	TRBJ1-2	CASSLGAYGYTF	TGTGCCAGCAGCTTAGGAGCTTATGGCTACACCTTC
-	17	TRBV28	TRBD1	TRBJ1-6	CASSFGTGGSGASPLHF	TGTGCCAGCAGTTTTGGGACAGGGGGTAGCGGGGCATCACCCCTCCACTTT
-	13	TRBV10-3	-	TRBJ1-2	CAIGGTGYYGYTF	TGTGCCATCGGGGGAACGGGGTACTATGGCTACACCTTC
-	13	TRBV2	-	TRBJ2-5	CASSTDRQETQYF	TGTGCCAGCAGTACCGACAGACAAGAGACCCAGTACTTC
-	13	TRBV4-3	-	TRBJ1-2	CASSQDRERGYTF	TGCGCCAGCAGCCAAGACAGGGAGAGGGGCTACACCTTC
-	13	TRBV7-6	-	TRBJ1-1	CASSLAEGALVFF	TGTGCCAGCAGCTTAGCGGAGGGCGCACTGGTTTTCTTT
-	14	TRBV7-2	-	TRBJ2-7	CASSLVGFPRQQYF	TGTGCCAGCAGCTTAGTTGGGTTCCCTAGGCAGCAGTACTTC
once	16	TRBV19	TRBD2	TRBJ2-1	CASSKGLAGRAHEQFF	TGTGCCAGTAGTAAAGGACTAGCCGGAAGAGCCCATGAGCAGTTCTTC
-	17	TRBV19	TRBD1	TRBJ1-4	CASSIGRQGTGNEKLFF	TGTGCCAGTAGTATAGGCCGACAGGGCACGGGTAATGAAAAACTGTTTTTT
-	13	TRBV11-2	-	TRBJ2-5	CASSSRDQETQYF	TGTGCCAGCAGCTCCCGGGATCAAGAGACCCAGTACTTC
once	13	TRBV5-6	-	TRBJ2-1	CASDPGGLNEQFF	TGTGCCAGCGACCCAGGGGGGCTCAATGAGCAGTTCTTC